Presented here are 15 T cell receptor beta chains from one specimen sequenced in a study of blood T cell repertoires in COVID-19. Clones were read by immunoSEQ multiplex PCR, and TCRdb kept only the in-frame ones, dropping some. The sample carries about 300,000 clones, roughly 86% recorded once. Sequences were obtained from peripheral blood. Receptors were obtained from a man aged 70 or older with acute or convalescent COVID-19.

This chain joins TRBV7-9 and TRBJ2-5; 9 bases line up with TRBD1. Trimming took 0 bases from V and 5 from J; bases not matched to a gene: 7. Germline loops: CDR1 SEHNR, CDR2 FQNEAQ (reference sequence). The CDR3 has 16 residues. The CDR3 nucleotides are TGTGCCAGCAGCTTAGCTGGCACAGGGGGCATGGAGACCCAGTACTTC. It specifies CASSLAGTGGMETQYF. Combining the CDR3 with reference TRBV7-9 and TRBJ2-5 gives the whole variable domain DTGVSQNPRHKITKRGQNVTFRCDPISEHNRLYWYRQTLGQGPEFLTYFQNEAQLEKSRLLSDRFSAERPKGSFSTLEIQRTEQGDSAMYLCASSLAGTGGMETQYFGPGTRLLVL.

The gene calls are TRBV19 and TRBJ2-3, with 8 positions matching TRBD1. Germline V lookup: CDR1 LNHDA, CDR2 SQIVND (reference sequence). The J segment lost 4 bases and the V segment lost 3 bases, leaving 12 bases of the junction unmatched. The CDR3 is made up of 17 amino acids. The CDR3 region is CASSIDARTGTSDTQYF. CDR3 nucleotide sequence: TGTGCCAGTAGTATCGACGCTAGGACAGGGACCTCAGATACGCAGTATTTT. Full variable domain (remainder filled in from reference TRBV19 and TRBJ2-3): DGGITQSPKYLFRKEGQNVTLSCEQNLNHDAMYWYRQDPGQGLRLIYYSQIVNDFQKGDIAEGYSVSREKKESFPLTVTSAQKNPTAFYLCASSIDARTGTSDTQYFGPGTRLTVL.

This chain joins TRBV20-1 and TRBJ2-1; 12 nucleotides line up with TRBD2. The CDR3 covers 11 residues. Trimming took 6 bases from V and 9 from J; bases not matched to a gene: 0. Germline loops: CDR1 DFQATT, CDR2 SNEGSKA (reference sequence). The chain's CDR3 is CSATSGGEQFF. DNA for the CDR3: TGCAGTGCGACTAGCGGGGGTGAGCAGTTCTTC.

The chain combines TRBV5-1 with TRBJ2-5, with 7 positions matching TRBD1. The CDR3 loop spans 15 amino acids. V shed 5 bases, J shed 7 bases, and the junction held 14 bases outside the gene matches. The germline gives CDR1 SGHRS, CDR2 YFSETQ. CDR3 sequence (DNA): TGCGCCAGCAGTATCTCCGTAGGGGGCGGTGGGACCCAGTACTTC. Its translation: CASSISVGGGGTQYF.

The chain combines TRBV28 with TRBJ1-6; weak D call: TRBD1 (5 bases). V was clipped by 2 bases and J by 9 bases, with 14 bases between them. The CDR3 consists of 15 residues. Germline V CDR1 and CDR2: MDHEN, SYDVKM. This chain's CDR3 is CASSLGGVPPSPLHF. DNA for the CDR3: TGTGCCAGCAGTTTAGGGGGGGTACCCCCTTCACCCCTCCACTTT.

This chain joins TRBV19 and TRBJ2-1; a weak D match, TRBD1 (6 bases). There are 14 residues in the CDR3. V shed 4 bases and J shed 9 bases, with 16 bases lying between them. CDR1 LNHDA and CDR2 SQIVND come from the germline V gene (reference sequence). The CDR3 region has the DNA TGTGCCAGTAGTAAACTGGCAGGGGCGCCTGAGCAGTTCTTC. Its protein product is CASSKLAGAPEQFF.

The sample holds a few counts of this clone. The chain couples TRBV30 to TRBJ2-7; possible D gene TRBD1, 5 bases. The germline V gene has CDR1 GTSNPN and CDR2 SVGIG (reference sequence). This CDR3 region has 13 residues. V lost 0 bases and J lost 3, with 9 bases in between. The CDR3 loop is CAWSVNQGYEQYF. CDR3 DNA: TGTGCCTGGAGTGTTAATCAGGGCTACGAGCAGTACTTC.

V gene TRBV29-1 combines with J gene TRBJ1-1; perhaps TRBD1 as D (6 bases). Trimming left V 4 bases short and J 5 bases short, with 11 bases between. The CDR3 has 12 amino acids. CDR1 SQVTM and CDR2 ANQGSEA come from the germline V gene. CDR3 sequence reads: CSVVTGWTEAFF. The DNA of the CDR3 is TGCAGCGTTGTGACAGGTTGGACTGAAGCTTTCTTT.

The CDR3 sequence is CASTPTGGYGQPQHF. The DNA for the CDR3 is TGTGCCAGCACCCCCACAGGGGGCTATGGTCAGCCCCAGCATTTT. The chain couples TRBV9 to TRBJ1-5; 9 bases are shared with TRBD1. CDR1 and CDR2 (germline): SGDLS, YYNGEE. V dropped 6 bases and J dropped 6; count of bases not matched to a gene: 10. The CDR3 is made up of 15 amino acids.

The chain employs TRBV7-2 and TRBJ1-4; D is perhaps TRBD1 (6 bases). This CDR3 spans 14 amino acids. Trimming cost V 0 bases and J 8 bases, with 10 bases left between them. Germline CDR1 is SGHTA and CDR2 is FQGNSA. In DNA, the CDR3 is TGTGCCAGCAGCTTAGCCAGGGGTAACGAAAAACTGTTTTTT. Residues: CASSLARGNEKLFF.

V gene TRBV5-1 combines with J gene TRBJ2-3, with D possibly being TRBD2 (6 bases). Germline-derived CDR1 and CDR2 are SGHRS and YFSETQ. The V end was cut by 4 bases, the J end by 3 bases, with 9 bases between. The CDR3 is 13 amino acids. The CDR3 loop is CASSGGRTDTQYF. In DNA form, the CDR3 reads TGCGCCAGCAGCGGGGGGAGGACAGATACGCAGTATTTT.

This chain connects TRBV7-8 to TRBJ2-5, with D perhaps matching TRBD2 (6 bases). Germline V gene lookup returns CDR1 SGHVS and CDR2 FQNEAQ. The length of the CDR3 is 13 residues. Trimming took 7 bases from V and 5 from J, leaving 14 bases between them. The CDR3 spells CASNRGRPETQYF. As DNA, the CDR3 is TGTGCCAGCAACCGGGGGAGGCCCGAGACCCAGTACTTC.

The chain combines TRBV5-6 with TRBJ1-3; D unresolved. The CDR3 covers 14 residues. Germline lookup yields CDR1 SGHDT and CDR2 YYEEEE. V lost 3 bases and J lost 2, with 9 bases in between. Here the CDR3 reads CASSWRTPGNTIYF. The CDR3 nucleotides read TGTGCCAGCAGCTGGAGGACGCCTGGAAACACCATATATTTT. Filled out from reference TRBV5-6 and TRBJ1-3, the complete variable domain reads DAGVTQSPTHLIKTRGQQVTLRCSPKSGHDTVSWYQQALGQGPQFIFQYYEEEERQRGNFPDRFSGHQFPNYSSELNVNALLLGDSALYLCASSWRTPGNTIYFGEGSWLTVV.

The V and J genes are TRBV7-2 and TRBJ2-7, with TRBD2 as a possible D gene (6 bases). CDR1 SGHTA and CDR2 FQGNSA come from the germline V gene. Trimming removed 5 bases from V and 6 bases from J, with 17 bases in between. This CDR3 is 14 amino acids long. The CDR3 here is CASSPGTGEIEQYF. Written as DNA, the CDR3 is TGTGCCAGCAGCCCAGGCACGGGAGAAATCGAGCAGTACTTC.

The chain uses TRBV9 and TRBJ2-2, with no clear D. The length of the CDR3 is 14 residues. Germline values: CDR1 SGDLS, CDR2 YYNGEE. V was trimmed by 3 bases and J by 0 bases, leaving 6 bases between them. CDR3 nucleotides: TGTGCCAGCAGCGCCGCTACGAACACCGGGGAGCTGTTTTTT. Protein sequence: CASSAATNTGELFF.